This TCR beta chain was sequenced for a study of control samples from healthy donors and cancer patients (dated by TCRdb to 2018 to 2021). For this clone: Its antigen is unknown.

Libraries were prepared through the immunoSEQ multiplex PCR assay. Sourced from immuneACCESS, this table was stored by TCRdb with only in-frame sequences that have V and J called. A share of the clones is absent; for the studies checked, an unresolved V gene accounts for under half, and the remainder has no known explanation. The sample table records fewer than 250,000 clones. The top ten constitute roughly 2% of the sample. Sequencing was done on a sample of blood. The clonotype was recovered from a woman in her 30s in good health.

The nucleotide sequence reads as follows: TGTGCCAGCAGTAAACACCAAGAGACCCAGTACTTC. Its protein reads: CASSKHQETQYF. The chain couples TRBV27 to TRBJ2-5; a confident D gene designation cannot be given. Including cysteine and phenylalanine, the CDR3 has 12 amino acids. Just the 36-base CDR3 DNA is kept, in frame starting at base 1. Per the germline V gene (reference sequence), MNHEY is the CDR1 and SMNVEV is the CDR2. The trim is 5 bases for V and 0 bases for J, with a gap of 4 bases between the germline ends.